This T cell receptor beta chain is drawn from a study of cytomegalovirus exposure and HLA in healthy donors. Overall study results and limits: The investigators catalogued 160 or so TCR beta chains as cytomegalovirus-associated.

This clone was seen a few times. No antigen is known for it. A multiplex PCR was run with 60 Vbeta primers and 13 Jbeta primers. Assay used: immunoSEQ multiplex PCR; TCRdb lists only in-frame clones, some missing. The data contain about 200,000 clones, about 77% of them singletons. The germline V gene has CDR1 SGHRS and CDR2 YFSETQ. There are 14 residues in the CDR3. The V gene lost 1 base and the J gene lost 0 bases, with 8 bases spanning the gap. This TCR was recovered from a young woman in good health and CMV-seronegative. Sequenced: PBMCs. This chain connects TRBV5-1 to TRBJ2-7, with D perhaps TRBD1 (6 bases). CDR3: CASSLTGSSYEQYF. CDR3 nucleotide sequence: TGCGCCAGCAGCTTGACAGGGAGCTCCTACGAGCAGTACTTC.